These T cell receptor beta chains were read from a single sample in a study of T-cell memory formation after mild COVID-19. TCRdb re-called the 5' RACE reads through MiXCR, storing one row per CDR3 protein. The table includes 380,000 or so distinct CDR3 sequences, roughly an eighth detected once. Specimen: PBMCs or a T cell subset sorted from them (not recorded which). All receptors come from a man aged 18-30 years who had mild COVID-19 (a few samples of this study predate the infection). Cell type and time point are not known. The CDR3 runs from the conserved cysteine through the conserved F or W. Fields, in order: CDR3 protein, CDR3 DNA, J gene, D gene, clone size, V gene. D genes are given only for firm matches. Rows may omit the clone size; those that give it use once, few, many or a size class.

CASSYAGDRGLSEAFF	TGCGCCAGCAGCTACGCGGGTGACAGGGGGTTATCCGAAGCTTTCTTT	TRBJ1-1	TRBD1	NA	TRBV4-3
CASSFAGGPVKQYF	TGCGCCAGCAGCTTTGCGGGGGGGCCAGTTAAGCAGTATTTT	TRBJ2-3	TRBD2	many	TRBV5-1
CASSLEGFLDRDTQYF	TGTGCCAGCAGTTTAGAAGGCTTTCTCGATCGGGATACGCAGTATTTT	TRBJ2-3	NA	NA	TRBV27
CASRLEGYEQYF	TGTGCCAGCAGACTAGAGGGATACGAGCAGTACTTC	TRBJ2-7	NA	few	TRBV7-9
CASSVAGGAYEQYF	TGTGCCAGCTCGGTAGCGGGGGGAGCCTACGAGCAGTACTTC	TRBJ2-7	TRBD2	NA	TRBV18
CASRPLTSGGIKEQFF	TGCGCCAGCAGGCCTCTGACTAGCGGGGGCATCAAGGAGCAGTTCTTC	TRBJ2-1	TRBD2	many	TRBV4-1
CASSKTLDRDNYEQYF	TGTGCCAGCAGCAAAACTCTTGACAGGGATAATTACGAGCAGTACTTC	TRBJ2-7	TRBD1	many	TRBV27
CAIAGDRSYNEQFF	TGTGCCATCGCGGGGGACCGCTCCTACAATGAGCAGTTCTTC	TRBJ2-1	TRBD2	NA	TRBV24-1
CASSLRGGPTGELFF	TGTGCCAGCAGTCTCCGGGGGGGGCCCACCGGGGAGCTGTTTTTT	TRBJ2-2	TRBD2	few	TRBV12-3/TRBV12-4
CASTRSDSNTEAFF	TGTGCCAGCACCCGCTCCGACAGCAACACTGAAGCTTTCTTT	TRBJ1-1	NA	NA	TRBV6-6
CASSWGTGASYEQYF	TGTGCCAGCAGTTGGGGGACAGGGGCGTCCTACGAGCAGTACTTC	TRBJ2-7	TRBD1	few	TRBV12-3/TRBV12-4
CASSEMHPYEQYF	TGTGCCAGCAGTGAAATGCACCCCTACGAGCAGTACTTC	TRBJ2-7	NA	many	TRBV6-1
CASSQDRGTAYEQYF	TGCGCCAGCAGCCAAGATCGGGGGACAGCCTACGAGCAGTACTTC	TRBJ2-7	NA	many	TRBV4-1
CASSLRLLGNIQYF	TGTGCCAGCAGCCTACGCCTCCTGGGGAACATTCAGTACTTC	TRBJ2-4	NA	NA	TRBV4-2
CASSLLVPNTEAFF	TGCGCCAGCAGCCTGCTAGTCCCGAACACTGAAGCTTTCTTT	TRBJ1-1	NA	NA	TRBV5-1
CASSTGDQETQYF	TGTGCCTCGTCGACAGGGGACCAAGAGACCCAGTACTTC	TRBJ2-5	TRBD1	many	TRBV10-3
CASSRQGYYEQYF	TGTGCCAGCAGCCGACAGGGCTACTACGAGCAGTACTTC	TRBJ2-7	TRBD1	NA	TRBV6-6
CASSPLSSGINTGELFF	TGCGCCAGCAGCCCCCTATCTAGCGGAATTAACACCGGGGAGCTGTTTTTT	TRBJ2-2	TRBD2	NA	TRBV5-1
CASSSEGDRAGYTF	TGTGCCAGCAGTTCAGAGGGGGACCGGGCTGGCTACACCTTC	TRBJ1-2	NA	NA	TRBV12-3/TRBV12-4
CASGLRFWGSGNQPQHF	TGTGCTAGTGGTTTGCGGTTTTGGGGATCGGGCAATCAGCCCCAGCATTTT	TRBJ1-5	NA	many	TRBV12-5
CASSYGQGTQPQHF	TGTGCCAGCAGTTACGGGCAGGGCACTCAGCCCCAGCATTTT	TRBJ1-5	NA	few	TRBV6-2/TRBV6-3
CASSPRPGNTIYF	TGTGCCAGCAGCCCGCGTCCTGGAAACACCATATATTTT	TRBJ1-3	NA	few	TRBV7-9
CASSLAYTSGGSDTQYF	TGCGCCAGCAGCTTGGCCTATACTAGCGGGGGGTCAGATACGCAGTATTTT	TRBJ2-3	TRBD2	many	TRBV5-1
CASRSLGRDYGYTF	TGTGCCAGCAGAAGCCTGGGACGGGACTATGGCTACACCTTC	TRBJ1-2	NA	NA	TRBV2
CASSLGPVSRAWHF	TGCGCCAGCAGCTTGGGTCCCGTGAGTCGTGCGTGGCATTTT	TRBJ1-5	NA	NA	TRBV5-1
CASSQDIGLNEKLFF	TGCGCCAGCAGCCAAGACATCGGACTTAATGAAAAACTGTTTTTT	TRBJ1-4	NA	NA	TRBV4-3
CASSPGRVNQPQHF	TGTGCCAGCAGCCCCGGACGGGTCAATCAGCCCCAGCATTTT	TRBJ1-5	NA	NA	TRBV6-5
CASTPRIYYEQYF	TGTGCCAGCACCCCCCGCATTTACTACGAGCAGTACTTC	TRBJ2-7	NA	NA	TRBV6-2/TRBV6-3
CASSFGRSSYEQYF	TGTGCCAGCAGCTTCGGCAGGTCTTCCTACGAGCAGTACTTC	TRBJ2-7	NA	many	TRBV7-9
CASSTGLEAEAFF	TGCGCCAGCAGTACCGGGTTAGAGGCTGAAGCTTTCTTT	TRBJ1-1	NA	many	TRBV10-2
CASSHRTGGRQETQYF	TGTGCCAGCAGCCATCGGACAGGGGGCAGGCAAGAGACCCAGTACTTC	TRBJ2-5	TRBD1	NA	TRBV7-2
CASSFSGGGSVDTQYF	TGTGCCAGCAGTTTCAGTGGCGGGGGGTCAGTGGATACGCAGTATTTT	TRBJ2-3	TRBD2	NA	TRBV12-3/TRBV12-4
CSAREYGSYNEQFF	TGCAGTGCTAGGGAGTATGGCTCCTACAATGAGCAGTTCTTC	TRBJ2-1	NA	few	TRBV20-1
CASSSQTGATQYF	TGCGCCAGCAGCTCCCAGACAGGTGCTACGCAGTATTTT	TRBJ2-3	NA	few	TRBV4-3
CASSLGFWRNEQFF	TGTGCCAGCAGTTTGGGCTTTTGGCGAAATGAGCAGTTCTTC	TRBJ2-1	NA	NA	TRBV12-3/TRBV12-4
CATSERVDGYTF	TGTGCCACCAGTGAGCGTGTTGATGGCTACACCTTC	TRBJ1-2	NA	few	TRBV24-1
CASSVESGGPGETQYF	TGTGCCAGCAGCGTAGAGTCGGGGGGGCCGGGAGAGACCCAGTACTTC	TRBJ2-5	TRBD2	few	TRBV9
CASSLVTTDNEQFF	TGTGCCAGCAGCTTAGTGACAACTGACAATGAGCAGTTCTTC	TRBJ2-1	NA	many	TRBV5-6
CASSQEVSFPYEQYF	TGTGCCAGCAGCCAAGAAGTTTCTTTTCCCTACGAGCAGTACTTC	TRBJ2-7	NA	NA	TRBV3-1
CASSFRARATTEAFF	TGCGCCAGCAGCTTCCGGGCCAGGGCAACAACTGAAGCTTTCTTT	TRBJ1-1	NA	NA	TRBV5-1
CASSPPGRGVKDTQYF	TGTGCCAGCAGCCCCCCTGGGCGGGGGGTCAAAGATACGCAGTATTTT	TRBJ2-3	TRBD2	few	TRBV6-6
CAWSFMTGTTKAFF	TGTGCCTGGAGTTTCATGACAGGGACAACGAAAGCTTTCTTT	TRBJ1-1	TRBD1	many	TRBV30
CSARERGFRDNEQFF	TGCAGTGCTAGAGAGAGGGGGTTCAGGGACAATGAGCAGTTCTTC	TRBJ2-1	NA	many	TRBV20-1
CASSYSPKGQQYF	TGTGCCAGCAGTTACTCGCCTAAGGGGCAGCAGTACTTC	TRBJ2-7	NA	few	TRBV6-2/TRBV6-3
CASSVGQTEGPQHF	TGTGCCAGCAGCGTGGGACAGACAGAGGGGCCCCAGCATTTT	TRBJ1-5	TRBD1	NA	TRBV9
CASSSAEYYGYTF	TGTGCCAGCAGCTCCGCAGAATACTATGGCTACACCTTC	TRBJ1-2	NA	NA	TRBV7-2
CACGPIWDEQYF	TGTGCCTGTGGGCCGATCTGGGACGAGCAGTACTTC	TRBJ2-7	NA	many	TRBV30
CASSHQAAYEQYF	TGCGCCAGCAGCCATCAGGCAGCCTACGAGCAGTACTTC	TRBJ2-7	NA	few	TRBV4-1
CASSTPWRGEGLSYNEQFF	TGCGCCAGCAGTACTCCCTGGAGGGGCGAGGGACTATCCTACAATGAGCAGTTCTTC	TRBJ2-1	TRBD2	NA	TRBV10-1
CASSVGNLNTEAFF	TGTGCCAGCAGCGTAGGAAATTTGAACACTGAAGCTTTCTTT	TRBJ1-1	NA	few	TRBV9
CASSLERVVFNEQFF	TGCGCCAGCAGCTTGGAGAGGGTAGTTTTCAATGAGCAGTTCTTC	TRBJ2-1	NA	NA	TRBV5-1
CASSIGTGRSPLHF	TGTGCCAGCAGTATAGGGACAGGGAGGTCACCCCTCCACTTT	TRBJ1-6	TRBD1	few	TRBV6-6
CASSYLKGPLNTEAFF	TGTGCCAGCAGCTACTTGAAGGGACCGCTAAACACTGAAGCTTTCTTT	TRBJ1-1	NA	once	TRBV5-6